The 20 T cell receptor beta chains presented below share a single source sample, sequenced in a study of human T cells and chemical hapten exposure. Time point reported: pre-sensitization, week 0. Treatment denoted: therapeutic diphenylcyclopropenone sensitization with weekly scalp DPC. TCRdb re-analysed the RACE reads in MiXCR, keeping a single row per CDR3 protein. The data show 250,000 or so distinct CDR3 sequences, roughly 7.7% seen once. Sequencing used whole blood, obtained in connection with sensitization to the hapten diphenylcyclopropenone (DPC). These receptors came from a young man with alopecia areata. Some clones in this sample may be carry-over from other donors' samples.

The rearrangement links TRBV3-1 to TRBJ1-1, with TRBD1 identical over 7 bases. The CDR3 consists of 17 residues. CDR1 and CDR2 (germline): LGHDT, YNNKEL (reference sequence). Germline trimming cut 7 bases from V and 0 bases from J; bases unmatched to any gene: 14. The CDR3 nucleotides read TGTGCCAGCACCATGGTCGAGACAGGGAACATGAACACTGAAGCTTTCTTT. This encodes CASTMVETGNMNTEAFF.

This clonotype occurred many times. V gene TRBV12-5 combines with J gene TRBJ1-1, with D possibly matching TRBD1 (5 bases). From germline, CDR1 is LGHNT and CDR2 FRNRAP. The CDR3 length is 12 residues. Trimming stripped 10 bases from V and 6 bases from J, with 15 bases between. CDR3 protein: CATAGTSAEAFF. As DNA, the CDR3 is TGTGCTACTGCCGGGACGTCAGCTGAAGCTTTCTTT.

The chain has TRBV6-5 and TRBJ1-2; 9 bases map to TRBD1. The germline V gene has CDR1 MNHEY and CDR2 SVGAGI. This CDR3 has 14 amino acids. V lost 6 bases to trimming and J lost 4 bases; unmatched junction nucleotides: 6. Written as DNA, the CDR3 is TGTGCCAGCAGACGGACAGGGGAGAGCTATGGCTACACCTTC. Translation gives CASRRTGESYGYTF.

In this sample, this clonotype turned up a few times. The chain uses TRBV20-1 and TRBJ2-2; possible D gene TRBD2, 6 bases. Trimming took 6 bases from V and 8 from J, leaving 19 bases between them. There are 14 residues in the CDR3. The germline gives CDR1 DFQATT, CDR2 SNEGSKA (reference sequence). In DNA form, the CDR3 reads TGCAGTGCCGCCCGGGACTCATCCGGGGGGGAGCTGTTTTTT. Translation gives CSAARDSSGGELFF.

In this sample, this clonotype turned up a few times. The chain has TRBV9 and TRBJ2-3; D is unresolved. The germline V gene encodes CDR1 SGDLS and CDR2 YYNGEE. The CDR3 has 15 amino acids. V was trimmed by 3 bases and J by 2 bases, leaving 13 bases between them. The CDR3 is CASSAGPNPTDTQYF. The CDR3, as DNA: TGTGCCAGCAGCGCTGGGCCAAATCCCACAGATACGCAGTATTTT.

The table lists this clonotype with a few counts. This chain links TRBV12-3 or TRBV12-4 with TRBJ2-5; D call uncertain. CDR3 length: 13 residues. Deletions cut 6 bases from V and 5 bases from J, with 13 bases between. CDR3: CASSTLPRETQYF. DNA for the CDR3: TGTGCCAGCAGCACCCTCCCCAGGGAGACCCAGTACTTC.

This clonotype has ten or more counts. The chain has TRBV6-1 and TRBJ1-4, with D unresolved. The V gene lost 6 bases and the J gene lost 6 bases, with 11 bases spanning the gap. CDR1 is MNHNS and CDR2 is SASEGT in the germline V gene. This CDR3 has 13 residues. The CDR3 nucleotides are TGTGCCAGCAGCCGGGCAGTTGATGAAAAACTGTTTTTT. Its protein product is CASSRAVDEKLFF.

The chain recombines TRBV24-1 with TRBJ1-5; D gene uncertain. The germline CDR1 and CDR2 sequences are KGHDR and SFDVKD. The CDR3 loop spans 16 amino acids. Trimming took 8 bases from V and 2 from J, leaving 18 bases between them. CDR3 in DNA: TGTGCCACCACCACATTCAGCACATTTGGCAATCAGCCCCAGCATTTT. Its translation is CATTTFSTFGNQPQHF.

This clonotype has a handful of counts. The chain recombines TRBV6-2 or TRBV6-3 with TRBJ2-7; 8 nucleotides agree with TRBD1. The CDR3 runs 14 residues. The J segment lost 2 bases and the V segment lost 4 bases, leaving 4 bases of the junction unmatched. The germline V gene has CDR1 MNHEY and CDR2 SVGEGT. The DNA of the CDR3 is TGTGCCAGCAGTTCTGGGACAGGAACCTACGAGCAGTACGTC. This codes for CASSSGTGTYEQYV.

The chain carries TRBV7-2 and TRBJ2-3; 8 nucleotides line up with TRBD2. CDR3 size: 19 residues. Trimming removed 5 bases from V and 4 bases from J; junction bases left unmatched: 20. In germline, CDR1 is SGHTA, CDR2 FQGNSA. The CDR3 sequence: CASSPNLIAGRGNADTQYF. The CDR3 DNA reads TGTGCCAGCAGCCCCAACTTAATAGCGGGGAGGGGGAACGCAGATACGCAGTATTTT.

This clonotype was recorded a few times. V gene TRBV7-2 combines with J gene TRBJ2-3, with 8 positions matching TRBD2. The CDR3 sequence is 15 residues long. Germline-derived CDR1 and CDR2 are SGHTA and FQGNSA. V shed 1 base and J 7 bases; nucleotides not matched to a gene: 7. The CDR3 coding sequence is TGTGCCAGCAGCTTAGGGGCGGGGGGCAGGTATACGCAGTATTTT. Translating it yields CASSLGAGGRYTQYF.

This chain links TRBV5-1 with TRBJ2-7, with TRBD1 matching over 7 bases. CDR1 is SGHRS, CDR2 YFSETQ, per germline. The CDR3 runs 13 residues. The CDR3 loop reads CVSSLGTEYEQYV. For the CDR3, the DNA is TGCGTCAGCAGCTTGGGGACAGAATACGAGCAGTACGTC.

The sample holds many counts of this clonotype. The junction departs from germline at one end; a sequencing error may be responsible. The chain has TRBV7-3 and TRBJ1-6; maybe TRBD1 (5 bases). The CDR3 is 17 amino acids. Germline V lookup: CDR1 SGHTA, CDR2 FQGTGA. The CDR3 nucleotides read TGTGCCAGCACCTTAAGTCGTACTTTGAGAGGACAACTGAGGCTCCACTTT. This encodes CASTLSRTLRGQLRLHF.

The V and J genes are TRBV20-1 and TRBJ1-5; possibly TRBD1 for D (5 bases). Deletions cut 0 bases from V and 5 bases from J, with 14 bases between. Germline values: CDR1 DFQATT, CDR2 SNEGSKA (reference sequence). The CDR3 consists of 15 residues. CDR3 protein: CSARDLPGAYQPQHF. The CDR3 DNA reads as TGCAGTGCTAGAGATCTCCCCGGGGCCTATCAGCCCCAGCATTTT.

For the CDR3, the DNA is TGTGCCAGCACCTCACGGGACAGGGGACGAGGGACTGAAGCTTTCTTT. This codes for CASTSRDRGRGTEAFF. This sequence joins TRBV6-5 and TRBJ1-1, with TRBD1 matching 10 bases. Germline trimming cut 7 bases from V and 5 bases from J; bases unmatched to any gene: 13. CDR3 length equals 16 residues. Germline CDR1 is MNHEY and CDR2 is SVGAGI.

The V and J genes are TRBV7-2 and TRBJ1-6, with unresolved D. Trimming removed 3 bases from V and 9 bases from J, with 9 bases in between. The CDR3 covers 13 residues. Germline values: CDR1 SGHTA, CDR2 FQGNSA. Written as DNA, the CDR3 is TGTGCCAGCAGCTTGAACTCGGTTTCACCCCTCCACTTT. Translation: CASSLNSVSPLHF. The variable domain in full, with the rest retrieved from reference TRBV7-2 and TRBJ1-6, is GAGVSQSPSNKVTEKGKDVELRCDPISGHTALYWYRQSLGQGLEFLIYFQGNSAPDKSGLPSDRFSAERTGGSVSTLTIQRTQQEDSAVYLCASSLNSVSPLHFGNGTRLTVT.

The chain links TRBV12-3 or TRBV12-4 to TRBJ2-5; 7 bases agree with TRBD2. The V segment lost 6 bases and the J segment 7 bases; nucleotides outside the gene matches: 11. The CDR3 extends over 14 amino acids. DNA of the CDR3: TGTGCCAGCAGCCAAGGACAAACGGGGGGGACCCAGTACTTC. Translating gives CASSQGQTGGTQYF.

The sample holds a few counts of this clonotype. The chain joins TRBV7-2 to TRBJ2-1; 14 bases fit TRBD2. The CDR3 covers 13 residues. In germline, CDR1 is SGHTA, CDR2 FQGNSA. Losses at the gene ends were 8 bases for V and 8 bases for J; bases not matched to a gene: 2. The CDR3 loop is CASGLAGGYEQFF. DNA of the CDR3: TGTGCCAGCGGACTAGCGGGGGGCTATGAGCAGTTCTTC.

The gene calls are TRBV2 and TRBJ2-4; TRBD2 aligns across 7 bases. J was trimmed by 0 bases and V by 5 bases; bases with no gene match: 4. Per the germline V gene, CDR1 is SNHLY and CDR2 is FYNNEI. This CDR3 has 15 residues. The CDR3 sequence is CASSRAGVAKNIQYF. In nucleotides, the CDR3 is TGTGCCAGCAGTCGGGCGGGGGTAGCCAAAAACATTCAGTACTTC.

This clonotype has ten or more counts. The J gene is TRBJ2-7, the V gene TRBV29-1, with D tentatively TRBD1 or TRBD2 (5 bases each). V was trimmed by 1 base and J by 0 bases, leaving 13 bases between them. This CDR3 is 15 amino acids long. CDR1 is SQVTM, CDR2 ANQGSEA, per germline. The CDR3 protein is CSVEGPAGSSYEQYF. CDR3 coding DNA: TGCAGCGTTGAAGGCCCCGCAGGGAGCTCCTACGAGCAGTACTTC.